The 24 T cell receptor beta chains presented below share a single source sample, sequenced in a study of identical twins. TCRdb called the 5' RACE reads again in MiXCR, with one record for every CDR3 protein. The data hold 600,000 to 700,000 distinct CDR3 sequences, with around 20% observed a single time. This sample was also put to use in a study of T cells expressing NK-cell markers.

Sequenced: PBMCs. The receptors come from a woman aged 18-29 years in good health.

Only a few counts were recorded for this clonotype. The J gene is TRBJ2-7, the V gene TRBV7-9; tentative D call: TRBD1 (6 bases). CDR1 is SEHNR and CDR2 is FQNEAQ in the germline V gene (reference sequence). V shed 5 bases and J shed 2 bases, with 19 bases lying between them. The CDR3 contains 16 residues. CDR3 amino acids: CASSPPGQRITYEQYF. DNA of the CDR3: TGTGCCAGCAGCCCCCCCGGACAGAGAATAACCTACGAGCAGTACTTC.

The CDR3 sequence is CASSFPNRVGGYTF. CDR3 DNA sequence: TGTGCCAGCAGTTTCCCAAATAGGGTTGGCGGCTACACCTTC. The chain has TRBV12-3 or TRBV12-4 and TRBJ1-2; D remains unclear. V lost 3 bases and J lost 8, with 16 bases in between. This CDR3 spans 14 amino acids.

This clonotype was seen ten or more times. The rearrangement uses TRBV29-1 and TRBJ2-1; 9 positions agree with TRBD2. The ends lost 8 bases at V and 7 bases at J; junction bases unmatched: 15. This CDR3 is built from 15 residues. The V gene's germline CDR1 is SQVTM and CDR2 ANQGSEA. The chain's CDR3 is CSCVTRGTSQNEQFF. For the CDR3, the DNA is TGCAGCTGCGTTACTCGCGGGACTAGCCAGAATGAGCAGTTCTTC.

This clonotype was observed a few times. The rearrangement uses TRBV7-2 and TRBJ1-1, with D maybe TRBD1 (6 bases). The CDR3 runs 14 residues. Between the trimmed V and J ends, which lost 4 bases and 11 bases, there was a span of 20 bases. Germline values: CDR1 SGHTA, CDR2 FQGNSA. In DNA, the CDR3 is TGTGCCAGCAGCTCCCTACTTTCAGGGGCGGGGGCTTTCTTT. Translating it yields CASSSLLSGAGAFF.

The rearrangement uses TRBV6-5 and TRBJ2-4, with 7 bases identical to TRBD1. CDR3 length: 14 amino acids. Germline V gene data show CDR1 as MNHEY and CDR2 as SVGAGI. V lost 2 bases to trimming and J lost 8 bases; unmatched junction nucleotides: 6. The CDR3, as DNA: TGTGCCAGCAGTTACAGAGGGGGCGGGTACATTCAGTACTTC. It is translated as CASSYRGGGYIQYF.

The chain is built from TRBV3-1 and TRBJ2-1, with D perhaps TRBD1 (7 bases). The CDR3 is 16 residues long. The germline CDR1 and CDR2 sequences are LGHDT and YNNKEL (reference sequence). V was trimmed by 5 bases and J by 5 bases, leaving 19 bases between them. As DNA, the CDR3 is TGTGCCAGCAGCATAAGGAGGGGGCCGTGGAACAATGAGCAGTTCTTC. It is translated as CASSIRRGPWNNEQFF.

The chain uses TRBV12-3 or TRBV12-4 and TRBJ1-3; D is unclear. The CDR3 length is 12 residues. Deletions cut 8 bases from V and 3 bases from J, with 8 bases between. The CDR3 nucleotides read TGTGCCAGCCAGGAGATTGGAAACACCATATATTTT. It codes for CASQEIGNTIYF.

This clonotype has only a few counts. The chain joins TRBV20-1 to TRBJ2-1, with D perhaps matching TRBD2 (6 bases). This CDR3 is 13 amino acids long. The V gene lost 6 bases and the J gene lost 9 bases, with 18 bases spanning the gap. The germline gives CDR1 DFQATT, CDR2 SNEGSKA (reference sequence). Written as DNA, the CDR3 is TGCAGTGCGCCGCGGGACCGAAGGGCTGAGCAGTTCTTC. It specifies CSAPRDRRAEQFF.

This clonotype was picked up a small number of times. CDR3 coding DNA: TGCGCCAGCAGCCTCCGGGACAGGGGTCTGGCTGGCTACACCTTC. Translated, it gives CASSLRDRGLAGYTF. V and J are TRBV5-1 and TRBJ1-2; TRBD1 aligns across 10 bases. Germline values: CDR1 SGHRS, CDR2 YFSETQ. After removal of 4 bases from V and 7 bases from J, the junction contained 10 bases not matched to a gene. The CDR3 consists of 15 residues. The entire variable domain, with the rest obtained from reference TRBV5-1 and TRBJ1-2, is as follows: KAGVTQTPRYLIKTRGQQVTLSCSPISGHRSVSWYQQTPGQGLQFLFEYFSETQRNKGNFPGRFSGRQFSNSRSEMNVSTLELGDSALYLCASSLRDRGLAGYTFGSGTRLTVV.

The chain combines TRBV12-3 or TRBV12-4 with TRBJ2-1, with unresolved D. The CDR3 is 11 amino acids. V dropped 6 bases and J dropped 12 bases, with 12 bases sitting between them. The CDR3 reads CASSLVPWQFF. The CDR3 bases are TGTGCCAGCAGCCTGGTTCCGTGGCAGTTCTTC.

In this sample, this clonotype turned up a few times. The CDR3 region is CASIEAHEQYF. The CDR3 nucleotides are TGTGCCAGCATAGAGGCCCACGAGCAGTACTTC. This sequence joins TRBV6-5 and TRBJ2-7, with D uncertain. Germline V gene lookup returns CDR1 MNHEY and CDR2 SVGAGI. Trimming shortened V by 7 bases and J by 5 bases, and 9 bases separated the two germline ends. There are 11 residues in the CDR3.

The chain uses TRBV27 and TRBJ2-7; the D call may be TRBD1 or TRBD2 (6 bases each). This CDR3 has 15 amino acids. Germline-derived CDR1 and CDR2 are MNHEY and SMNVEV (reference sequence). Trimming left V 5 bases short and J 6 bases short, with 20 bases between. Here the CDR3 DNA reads TGTGCCAGCAGTCCAGGGGACTCCTTTTGGGGCGAGCAGTACTTC. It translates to CASSPGDSFWGEQYF.

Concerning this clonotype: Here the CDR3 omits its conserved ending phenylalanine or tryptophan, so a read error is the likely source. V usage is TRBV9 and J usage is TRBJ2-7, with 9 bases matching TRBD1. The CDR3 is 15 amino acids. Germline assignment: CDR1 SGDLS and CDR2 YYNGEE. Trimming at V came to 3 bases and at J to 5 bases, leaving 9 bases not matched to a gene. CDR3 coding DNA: TGTGCCAGCAGCGCTTCTGGACAGGGGTACCACGAGCAGTACCTC. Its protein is CASSASGQGYHEQYL.

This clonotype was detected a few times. The CDR3: CSARAGPPGEQFF. As DNA, the CDR3 is TGCAGTGCTAGAGCGGGACCCCCGGGTGAGCAGTTCTTC. The rearrangement links TRBV20-1 to TRBJ2-1, with D perhaps given as TRBD1 or TRBD2 (5 bases each). The germline V and J ends were trimmed by 1 base and 9 bases, with 13 bases remaining between them. This CDR3 comprises 13 residues. Germline loops: CDR1 DFQATT, CDR2 SNEGSKA (reference sequence).

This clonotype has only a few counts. CDR3 sequence: CASSFGTHTTADTQYF. In nucleotides, the CDR3 is TGTGCCAGCAGTTTCGGGACACACACCACGGCAGATACGCAGTATTTT. The chain joins TRBV6-5 to TRBJ2-3; TRBD1 is a possible D gene (6 bases). The germline V gene has CDR1 MNHEY and CDR2 SVGAGI. The CDR3 is 16 residues long. The V end lost 4 bases, the J end lost 4 bases, and 18 bases lay between the germline ends.

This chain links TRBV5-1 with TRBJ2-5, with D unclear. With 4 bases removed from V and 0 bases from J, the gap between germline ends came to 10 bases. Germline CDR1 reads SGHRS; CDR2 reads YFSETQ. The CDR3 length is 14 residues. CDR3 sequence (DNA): TGCGCCAGCAGCGACGACTTGTACCAAGAGACCCAGTACTTC. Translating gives CASSDDLYQETQYF.

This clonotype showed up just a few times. The CDR3 DNA sequence: TGTGCCAGCAGCCCTCGGACTAGCAACGAGCAGTACTTC. This codes for CASSPRTSNEQYF. The V and J genes are TRBV9 and TRBJ2-7, with 8 bases fitting TRBD2. The junction had 5 bases not matched to a gene; V was cut back by 4 bases and J by 5 bases. This CDR3 has 13 residues. Germline V CDR1 and CDR2: SGDLS, YYNGEE.

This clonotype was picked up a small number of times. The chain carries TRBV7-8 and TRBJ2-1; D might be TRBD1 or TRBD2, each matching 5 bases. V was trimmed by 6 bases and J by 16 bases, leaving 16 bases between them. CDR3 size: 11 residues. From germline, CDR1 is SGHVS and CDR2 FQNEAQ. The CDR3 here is CASRGTRGDFF. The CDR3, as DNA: TGTGCCAGCAGAGGGACCCGAGGTGATTTCTTC. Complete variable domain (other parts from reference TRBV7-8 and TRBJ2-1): GAGVSQSPRYKVAKRGQDVALRCDPISGHVSLFWYQQALGQGPEFLTYFQNEAQLDKSGLPSDRFFAERPEGSVSTLKIQRTQQEDSAVYLCASRGTRGDFFGPGTRLTVL.

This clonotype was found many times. CDR3 bases: TGTGCCACCTCTCCTAACCAGGGAATCGGGGAGCTGTTTTTT. Translating it yields CATSPNQGIGELFF. The chain combines TRBV15 with TRBJ2-2; tentatively, D is TRBD1 (5 bases). The V end was cut by 8 bases, the J end by 7 bases, with 17 bases between. Germline loops: CDR1 LNHNV, CDR2 YYDKDF (reference sequence). The CDR3 is 14 amino acids.

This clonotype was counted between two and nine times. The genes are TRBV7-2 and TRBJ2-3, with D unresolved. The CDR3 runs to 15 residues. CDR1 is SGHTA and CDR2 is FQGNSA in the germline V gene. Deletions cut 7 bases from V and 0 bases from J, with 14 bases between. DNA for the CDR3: TGTGCCAGCACCACTTATGCTACTAGCACAGATACGCAGTATTTT. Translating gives CASTTYATSTDTQYF.

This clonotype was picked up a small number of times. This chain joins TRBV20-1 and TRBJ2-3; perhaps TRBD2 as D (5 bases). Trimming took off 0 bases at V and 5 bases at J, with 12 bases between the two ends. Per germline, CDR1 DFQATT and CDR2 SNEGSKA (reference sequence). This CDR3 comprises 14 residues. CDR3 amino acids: CSARDRLGEDTQYF. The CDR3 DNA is TGCAGTGCTAGAGATAGGCTCGGGGAAGATACGCAGTATTTT.

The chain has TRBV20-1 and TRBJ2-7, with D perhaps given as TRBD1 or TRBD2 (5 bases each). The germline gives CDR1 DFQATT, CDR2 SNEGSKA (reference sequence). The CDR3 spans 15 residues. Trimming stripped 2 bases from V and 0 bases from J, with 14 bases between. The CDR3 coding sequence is TGCAGTGCTAGACCCCGACGGGGCCCCTCCTACGAGCAGTACTTC. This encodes CSARPRRGPSYEQYF.

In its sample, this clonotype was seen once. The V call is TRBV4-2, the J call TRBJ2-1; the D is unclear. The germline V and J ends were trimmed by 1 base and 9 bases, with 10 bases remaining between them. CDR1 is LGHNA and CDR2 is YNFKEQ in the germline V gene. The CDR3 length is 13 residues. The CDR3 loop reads CASSQVRDSEQFF. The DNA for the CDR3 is TGTGCCAGCAGCCAAGTTCGAGATAGTGAGCAGTTCTTC.

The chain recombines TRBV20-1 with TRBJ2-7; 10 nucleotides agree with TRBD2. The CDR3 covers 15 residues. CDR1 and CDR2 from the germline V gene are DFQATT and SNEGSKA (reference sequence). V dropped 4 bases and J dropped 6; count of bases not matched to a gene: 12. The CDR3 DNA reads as TGCAGTGCTACCGCCCCTCTAGCGGGAGCTGGCGAGCAGTACTTC. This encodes CSATAPLAGAGEQYF.